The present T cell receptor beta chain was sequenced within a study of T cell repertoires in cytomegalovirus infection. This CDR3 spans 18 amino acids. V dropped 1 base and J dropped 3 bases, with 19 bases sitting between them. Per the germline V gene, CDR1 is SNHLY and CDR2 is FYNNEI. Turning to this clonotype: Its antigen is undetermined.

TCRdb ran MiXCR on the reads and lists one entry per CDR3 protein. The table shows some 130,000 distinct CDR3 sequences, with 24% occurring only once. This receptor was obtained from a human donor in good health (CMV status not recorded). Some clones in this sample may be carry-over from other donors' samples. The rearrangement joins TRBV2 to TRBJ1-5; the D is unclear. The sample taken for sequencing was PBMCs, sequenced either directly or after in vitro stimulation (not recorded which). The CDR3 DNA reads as TGTGCCAGCAGTGAAGAGTACGGCTCCCCTTATAACAATCAGCCCCAGCATTTT. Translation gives CASSEEYGSPYNNQPQHF. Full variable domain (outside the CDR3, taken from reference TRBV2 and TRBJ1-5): EPEVTQTPSHQVTQMGQEVILRCVPISNHLYFYWYRQILGQKVEFLVSFYNNEISEKSEIFDDQFSVERPDGSNFTLKIRSTKLEDSAMYFCASSEEYGSPYNNQPQHFGDGTRLSIL.